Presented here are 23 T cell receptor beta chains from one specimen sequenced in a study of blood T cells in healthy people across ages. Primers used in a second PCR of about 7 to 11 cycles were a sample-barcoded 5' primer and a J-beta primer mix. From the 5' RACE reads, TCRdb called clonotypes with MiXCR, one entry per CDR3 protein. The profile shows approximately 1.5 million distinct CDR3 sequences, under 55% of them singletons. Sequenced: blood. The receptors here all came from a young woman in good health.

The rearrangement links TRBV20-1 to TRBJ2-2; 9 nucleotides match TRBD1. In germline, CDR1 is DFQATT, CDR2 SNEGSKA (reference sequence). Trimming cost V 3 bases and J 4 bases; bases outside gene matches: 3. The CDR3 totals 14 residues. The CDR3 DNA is TGCAGTGCTAGCGGGACAGGGTTCACCGGGGAGCTGTTTTTT. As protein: CSASGTGFTGELFF.

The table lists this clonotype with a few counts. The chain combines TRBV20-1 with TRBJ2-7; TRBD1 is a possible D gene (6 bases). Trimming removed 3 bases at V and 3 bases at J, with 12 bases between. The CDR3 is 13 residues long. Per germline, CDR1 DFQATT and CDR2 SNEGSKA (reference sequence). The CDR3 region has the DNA TGCAGTGCTAGGGACAGAAAAAGCTACGAGCAGTACTTC. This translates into CSARDRKSYEQYF.

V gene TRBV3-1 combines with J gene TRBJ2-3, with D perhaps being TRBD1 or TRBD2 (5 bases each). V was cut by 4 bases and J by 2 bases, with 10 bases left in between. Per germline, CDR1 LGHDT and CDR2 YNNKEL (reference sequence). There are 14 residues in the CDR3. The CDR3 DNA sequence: TGTGCCAGCAGCCCCCGGGACCCCACAGATACGCAGTATTTT. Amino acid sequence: CASSPRDPTDTQYF.

The DNA for the CDR3 is TGTGCCAGCAGTGTATCCCGGACTGAAGCTTTCTTT. It codes for CASSVSRTEAFF. The chain recombines TRBV6-1 with TRBJ1-1; D gene ambiguous. Germline V gene lookup returns CDR1 MNHNS and CDR2 SASEGT. This CDR3 contains 12 residues. V lost 4 bases, J lost 5 bases, and 8 bases lay in between.

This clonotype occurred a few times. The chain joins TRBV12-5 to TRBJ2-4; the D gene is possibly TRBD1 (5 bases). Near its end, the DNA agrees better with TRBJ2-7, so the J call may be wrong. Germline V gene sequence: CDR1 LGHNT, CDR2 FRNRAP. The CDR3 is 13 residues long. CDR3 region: CASGFDSIYEQYF. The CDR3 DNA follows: TGTGCTAGTGGTTTTGACAGCATCTACGAGCAGTACTTC.

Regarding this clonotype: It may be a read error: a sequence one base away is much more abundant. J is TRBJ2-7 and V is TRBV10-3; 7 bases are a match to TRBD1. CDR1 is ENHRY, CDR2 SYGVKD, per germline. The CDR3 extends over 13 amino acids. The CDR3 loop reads CASSERGLYEQYF. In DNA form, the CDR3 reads TGTGCCAGCAGTGAGAGGGGGCTCTACGAGCAGTACTTC.

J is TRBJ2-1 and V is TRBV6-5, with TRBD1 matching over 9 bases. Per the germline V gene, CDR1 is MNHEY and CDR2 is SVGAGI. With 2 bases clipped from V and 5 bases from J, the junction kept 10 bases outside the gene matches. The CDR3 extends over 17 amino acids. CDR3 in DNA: TGTGCCAGCAGTTACGCTTGGGACAGGGCTACGAACAATGAGCAGTTCTTC. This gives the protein CASSYAWDRATNNEQFF.

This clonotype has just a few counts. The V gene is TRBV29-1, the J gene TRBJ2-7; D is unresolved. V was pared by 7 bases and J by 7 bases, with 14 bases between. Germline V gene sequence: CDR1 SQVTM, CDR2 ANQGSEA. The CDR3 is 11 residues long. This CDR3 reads CSGCLPWEQYF. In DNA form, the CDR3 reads TGCAGCGGATGCCTCCCTTGGGAGCAGTACTTC.

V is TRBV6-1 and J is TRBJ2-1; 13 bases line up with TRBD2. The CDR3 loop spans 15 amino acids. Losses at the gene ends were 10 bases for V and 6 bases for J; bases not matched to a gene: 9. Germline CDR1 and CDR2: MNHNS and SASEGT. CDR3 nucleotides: TGTGCCATCGTGGAGGGACTAGCGGGGTCCAATGAGCAGTTCTTC. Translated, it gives CAIVEGLAGSNEQFF.

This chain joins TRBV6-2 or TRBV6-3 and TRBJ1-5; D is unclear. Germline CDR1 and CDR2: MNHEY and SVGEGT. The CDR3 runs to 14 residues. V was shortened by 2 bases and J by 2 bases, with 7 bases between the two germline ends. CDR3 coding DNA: TGTGCCAGCAGTTACGGTAGTGGCAATCAGCCCCAGCATTTT. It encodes CASSYGSGNQPQHF.

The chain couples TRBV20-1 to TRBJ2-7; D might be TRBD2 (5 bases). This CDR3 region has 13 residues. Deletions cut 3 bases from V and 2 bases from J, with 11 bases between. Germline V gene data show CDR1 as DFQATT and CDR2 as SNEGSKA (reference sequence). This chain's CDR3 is CSASSGVPYEQYF. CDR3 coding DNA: TGCAGTGCTAGCTCCGGGGTACCCTACGAGCAGTACTTC.

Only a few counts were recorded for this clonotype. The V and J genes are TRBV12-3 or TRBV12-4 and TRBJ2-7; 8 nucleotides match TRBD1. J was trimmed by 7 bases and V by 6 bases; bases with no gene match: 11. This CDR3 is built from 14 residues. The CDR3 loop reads CASSDRGNLGEQYF. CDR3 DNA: TGTGCCAGCAGCGACAGGGGCAATTTGGGAGAGCAGTACTTC.

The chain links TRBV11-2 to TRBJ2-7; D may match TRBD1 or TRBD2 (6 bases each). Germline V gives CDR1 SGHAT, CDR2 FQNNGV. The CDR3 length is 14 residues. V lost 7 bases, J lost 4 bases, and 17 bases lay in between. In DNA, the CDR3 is TGTGCCAGCATGCCCTTGGGGGGCAGGTACGAGCAGTACTTC. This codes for CASMPLGGRYEQYF.

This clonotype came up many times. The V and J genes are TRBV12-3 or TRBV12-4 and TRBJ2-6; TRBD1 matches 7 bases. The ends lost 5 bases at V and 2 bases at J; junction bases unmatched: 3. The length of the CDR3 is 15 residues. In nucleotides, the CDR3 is TGTGCCAGCAGTATAACAGGGGCTGGGGCCAACGTCCTGACTTTC. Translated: CASSITGAGANVLTF.

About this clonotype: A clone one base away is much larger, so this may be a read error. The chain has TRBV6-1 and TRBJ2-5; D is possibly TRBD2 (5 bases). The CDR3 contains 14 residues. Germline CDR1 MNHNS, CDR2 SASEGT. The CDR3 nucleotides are TGTACCAGCAGTGAAGCGGCTAGCTGGGAGACCCAGTACTTC. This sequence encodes CTSSEAASWETQYF.

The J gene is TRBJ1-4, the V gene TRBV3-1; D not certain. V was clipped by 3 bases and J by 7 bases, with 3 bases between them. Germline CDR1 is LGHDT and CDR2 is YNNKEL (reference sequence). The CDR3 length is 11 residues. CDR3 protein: CASSHSEKLFF. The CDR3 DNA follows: TGTGCCAGCAGCCACAGTGAAAAACTGTTTTTT.

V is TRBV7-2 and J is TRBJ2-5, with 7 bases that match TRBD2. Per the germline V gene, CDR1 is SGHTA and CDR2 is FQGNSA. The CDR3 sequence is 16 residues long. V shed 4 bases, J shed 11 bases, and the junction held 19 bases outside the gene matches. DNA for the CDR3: TGTGCCAGCAGCTACTCTCCCGGACTAGGTTACAATGAGCAGTACTTC. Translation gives CASSYSPGLGYNEQYF.

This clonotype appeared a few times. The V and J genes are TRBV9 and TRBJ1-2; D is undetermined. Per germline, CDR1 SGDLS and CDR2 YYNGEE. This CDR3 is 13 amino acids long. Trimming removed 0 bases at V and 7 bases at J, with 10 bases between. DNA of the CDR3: TGTGCCAGCAGCGTAGAAGAAGGGTGTGGCTACACCTTC. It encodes CASSVEEGCGYTF. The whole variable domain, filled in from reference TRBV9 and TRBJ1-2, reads DSGVTQTPKHLITATGQRVTLRCSPRSGDLSVYWYQQSLDQGLQFLIQYYNGEERAKGNILERFSAQQFPDLHSELNLSSLELGDSALYFCASSVEEGCGYTFGSGTRLTVV.

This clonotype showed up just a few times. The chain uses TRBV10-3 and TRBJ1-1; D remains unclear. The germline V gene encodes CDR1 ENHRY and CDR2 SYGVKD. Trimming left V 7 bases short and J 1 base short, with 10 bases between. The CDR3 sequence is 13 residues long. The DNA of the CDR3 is TGTGCCATCACTAAGAAAGAGAACACTGAAGCTTTCTTT. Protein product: CAITKKENTEAFF.

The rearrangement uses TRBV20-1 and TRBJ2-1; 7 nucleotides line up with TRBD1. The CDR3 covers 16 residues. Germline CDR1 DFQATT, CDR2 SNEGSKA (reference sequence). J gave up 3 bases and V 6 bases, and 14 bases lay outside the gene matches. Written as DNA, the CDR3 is TGCAGTGCCAAGGGGGCAGCGGACTTTCTCTACAATGAGCAGTTCTTC. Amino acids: CSAKGAADFLYNEQFF.

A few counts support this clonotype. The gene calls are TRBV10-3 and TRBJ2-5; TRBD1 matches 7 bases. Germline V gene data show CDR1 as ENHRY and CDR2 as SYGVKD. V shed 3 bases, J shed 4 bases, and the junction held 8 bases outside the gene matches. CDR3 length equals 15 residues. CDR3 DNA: TGTGCCATCAGTGATAACGACAGGGCTCCAGAGACCCAGTACTTC. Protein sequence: CAISDNDRAPETQYF.

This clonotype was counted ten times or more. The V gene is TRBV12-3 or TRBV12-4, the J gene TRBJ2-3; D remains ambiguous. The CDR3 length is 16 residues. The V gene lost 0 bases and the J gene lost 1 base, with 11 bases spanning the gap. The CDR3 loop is CASSLANRGGTDTQYF. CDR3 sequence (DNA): TGTGCCAGCAGTTTAGCCAATCGTGGCGGCACAGATACGCAGTATTTT.

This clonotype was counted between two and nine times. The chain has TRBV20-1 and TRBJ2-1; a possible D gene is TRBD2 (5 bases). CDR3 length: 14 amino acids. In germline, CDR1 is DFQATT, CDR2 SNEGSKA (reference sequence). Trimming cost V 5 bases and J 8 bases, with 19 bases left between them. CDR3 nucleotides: TGCAGTGCTGAGGGTCCCGGGAATTTTTATGAGCAGTTCTTC. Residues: CSAEGPGNFYEQFF.